The 24 T cell receptor beta chains in this list originate from one sample, sequenced in a study of CD8 T cells in seronegative destructive rheumatoid arthritis. Clones were sequenced by immunoSEQ multiplex PCR, and TCRdb holds only the in-frame ones, with some missing. This sample has over 10,000 clones, with 75% to 90% found just once. Sequenced input: CD8+ T cells from blood. All receptors derive from a woman between 25 and 49 years old with seronegative destructive rheumatoid arthritis.

This clone was detected only once. The chain couples TRBV7-8 to TRBJ2-3; maybe TRBD2 (8 bases). Germline V gene data show CDR1 as SGHVS and CDR2 as FQNEAQ. Trimming shortened V by 7 bases and J by 0 bases, and 26 bases separated the two germline ends. The CDR3 length is 19 residues. CDR3 bases: TGTGCCAGCACCTTTAGCGGGGAGGGGGCTCTAGGGAGCACAGATACGCAGTATTTT. Translated: CASTFSGEGALGSTDTQYF. Full variable domain (rest looked up from reference TRBV7-8 and TRBJ2-3): GAGVSQSPRYKVAKRGQDVALRCDPISGHVSLFWYQQALGQGPEFLTYFQNEAQLDKSGLPSDRFFAERPEGSVSTLKIQRTQQEDSAVYLCASTFSGEGALGSTDTQYFGPGTRLTVL.

For the CDR3, the DNA is TGTGCCAGCAGCTTAGCGCGGGGACAGGTATTTGTCGCTTTCTTT. Translating it yields CASSLARGQVFVAFF. The chain is built from TRBV11-1 and TRBJ1-1; 8 bases are a match to TRBD1. Germline CDR1 SGHAT, CDR2 FQDESV (reference sequence). The junction had 11 bases not matched to a gene; V was cut back by 0 bases and J by 11 bases. The CDR3 loop spans 15 amino acids.

The rearrangement uses TRBV11-2 and TRBJ2-1, with D perhaps matching TRBD2 (6 bases). V was pared by 5 bases and J by 1 base, with 12 bases between. This CDR3 region has 15 residues. Germline V gene sequence: CDR1 SGHAT, CDR2 FQNNGV. The CDR3 nucleotides read TGTGCCAGCAGCCCCATGGGGGGATCCTACAATGAGCAGTTCTTC. Its protein is CASSPMGGSYNEQFF.

Only one count was recorded for this clone. This chain joins TRBV18 and TRBJ2-7, with 8 bases identical to TRBD2. The CDR3 runs 13 residues. Unmatched junction bases numbered 9, after V lost 8 bases and J lost 6 bases. Germline CDR1 KGHSH, CDR2 LQKENI. In DNA form, the CDR3 reads TGTGCCAGCACAGGCTCGGGGGGGCGCGAGCAGTACTTC. Encoded protein: CASTGSGGREQYF.

This rearrangement joins TRBV10-3 to TRBJ2-7; 7 nucleotides agree with TRBD2. Germline CDR1 reads ENHRY; CDR2 reads SYGVKD. This CDR3 is 13 amino acids long. Trimming took 3 bases from V and 6 from J; bases not matched to a gene: 5. CDR3 in DNA: TGTGCCATCAGTGACTCGGGGGGAGGCGAGCAGTACGTC. This translates into CAISDSGGGEQYV.

The chain links TRBV18 to TRBJ2-4; 11 nucleotides line up with TRBD2. Germline CDR1 and CDR2: KGHSH and LQKENI. CDR3 length equals 20 residues. V gave up 3 bases and J gave up 3 bases; unmatched junction bases: 16. The CDR3 loop reads CASSPPPEIAGGWVKNIQYF. For the CDR3, the DNA is TGTGCCAGCTCACCCCCCCCGGAGATAGCGGGGGGGTGGGTCAAAAACATTCAGTACTTC.

The count of this clone is one. The V gene is TRBV6-5, the J gene TRBJ1-2; no definite D call. From germline, CDR1 is MNHEY and CDR2 SVGAGI. This CDR3 comprises 14 residues. Trimming removed 7 bases at V and 5 bases at J, with 17 bases between. The CDR3, as DNA: TGTGCCAGCACGGGAACTTCCCCCCGTTATGGCTACACCTTC. It translates to CASTGTSPRYGYTF.

The genes are TRBV2 and TRBJ2-3; 9 bases fit TRBD2. The ends lost 9 bases at V and 3 bases at J; junction bases unmatched: 13. The CDR3 totals 16 residues. CDR1 and CDR2 (germline): SNHLY, FYNNEI. The CDR3 bases are TGTGCCAGGCGGGGGGGGAAACAGGGGCCAACAGATACGCAGTATTTT. Translation gives CARRGGKQGPTDTQYF.

The chain carries TRBV4-1 and TRBJ1-2; 8 bases agree with TRBD1. The J segment lost 6 bases and the V segment lost 2 bases, leaving 2 bases of the junction unmatched. The germline V gene has CDR1 MGHRA and CDR2 YSYEKL. CDR3 length: 13 residues. The CDR3 sequence is CASSQTTGDGYTF. CDR3 in DNA: TGCGCCAGCAGCCAAACGACAGGGGATGGCTACACCTTC.

This clone is a singleton in its sample. This chain links TRBV5-5 with TRBJ2-1; 11 nucleotides line up with TRBD2. The CDR3 extends over 15 amino acids. CDR1 is SGHKS and CDR2 is YYEKEE in the germline V gene (reference sequence). J lost 8 bases, V lost 3 bases, and 7 bases had no gene match. The chain's CDR3 is CASSSIAGGRDEQFF. The CDR3 DNA reads TGTGCCAGCAGCTCGATAGCGGGGGGGCGTGATGAGCAGTTCTTC.

This clone has more than one count but fewer than ten. The chain uses TRBV28 and TRBJ2-7, with 9 bases identical to TRBD1. Losses at the gene ends were 6 bases for V and 3 bases for J; bases not matched to a gene: 9. The CDR3 covers 15 residues. The germline V gene encodes CDR1 MDHEN and CDR2 SYDVKM. The CDR3 bases are TGTGCCAGCAGCTCGCCCCGACAGGGGGGCTACGAGCAGTACGTC. It is translated as CASSSPRQGGYEQYV.

J is TRBJ2-7 and V is TRBV4-1, with D tentatively TRBD2 (6 bases). V lost 0 bases and J lost 4, with 13 bases in between. This CDR3 has 15 amino acids. The germline V gene encodes CDR1 MGHRA and CDR2 YSYEKL. CDR3 sequence reads: CASSQDPFGGYEQYF. DNA for the CDR3: TGCGCCAGCAGCCAAGATCCATTCGGAGGGTACGAGCAGTACTTC.

The chain joins TRBV28 to TRBJ1-2; 7 bases match TRBD1. Germline loops: CDR1 MDHEN, CDR2 SYDVKM. The V and J ends lost 5 bases and 4 bases, in that order; junction bases with no gene match: 10. The CDR3 has 15 amino acids. The CDR3 here is CASSPRIGTAYGYTF. CDR3 bases: TGTGCCAGCAGTCCGCGAATAGGGACAGCCTATGGCTACACCTTC.

The rearrangement links TRBV5-1 to TRBJ2-7; maybe TRBD2 (6 bases). Deletions cut 2 bases from V and 0 bases from J, with 21 bases between. Germline V gene lookup returns CDR1 SGHRS and CDR2 YFSETQ. The CDR3 spans 18 residues. The CDR3 reads CASSFYWRARLLSYEQYV. CDR3 DNA sequence: TGCGCCAGCAGCTTCTATTGGAGGGCCAGACTCCTCTCCTACGAGCAGTACGTC.

The chain recombines TRBV6-5 with TRBJ1-2; the D is unclear. The CDR3 is 15 residues long. V lost 3 bases, J lost 6 bases, and 17 bases lay in between. CDR1 and CDR2 from the germline V gene are MNHEY and SVGAGI. The CDR3 coding sequence is TGTGCCAGCAGTTATTCCGACGGGCCCGGGGATGGCTACACCTTC. It yields the protein CASSYSDGPGDGYTF.

The gene calls are TRBV27 and TRBJ2-5; 9 bases agree with TRBD1. Trimming removed 6 bases from V and 4 bases from J; junction bases left unmatched: 9. Germline CDR1 MNHEY, CDR2 SMNVEV (reference sequence). This CDR3 spans 15 amino acids. The CDR3 protein is CASSHTGGGRETQYF. CDR3 sequence (DNA): TGTGCCAGCAGCCACACAGGGGGCGGACGAGAGACCCAGTACTTC.

The chain has TRBV27 and TRBJ1-2, with D tentatively TRBD1 (6 bases). CDR1 and CDR2 from the germline V gene are MNHEY and SMNVEV (reference sequence). The CDR3 has 14 residues. Deletions cut 5 bases from V and 0 bases from J, with 10 bases between. CDR3 residues: CASSPRQANYGYTF. The CDR3 nucleotides read TGTGCCAGCAGTCCCCGACAGGCTAACTATGGCTACACCTTC.

The chain couples TRBV29-1 to TRBJ1-2, with 9 nucleotides matching TRBD1. V lost 3 bases to trimming and J lost 0 bases; unmatched junction nucleotides: 11. This CDR3 has 17 residues. Germline CDR1 reads SQVTM; CDR2 reads ANQGSEA. CDR3 nucleotide sequence: TGCAGCGTTGACCTACGGACAGGGGACCCCGCTAACTATGGCTACACCTTC. Translation: CSVDLRTGDPANYGYTF.

Worth noting for this clone: The same CDR3 is also encoded by other DNA sequences in this sample. The chain uses TRBV11-2 and TRBJ1-5; D is uncertain. CDR3 size: 14 residues. From germline, CDR1 is SGHAT and CDR2 FQNNGV. Trimming left V 3 bases short and J 2 bases short, with 8 bases between. The CDR3 protein is CASSLDGGNQPQHF. CDR3 bases: TGTGCCAGCAGCTTGGACGGGGGCAATCAGCCCCAGCATTTT.

V is TRBV5-1 and J is TRBJ1-2, with a weak D call TRBD1 (5 bases). V was cut by 2 bases and J by 8 bases, with 13 bases left in between. Germline V gene lookup returns CDR1 SGHRS and CDR2 YFSETQ. The CDR3 sequence is 13 residues long. CDR3 sequence: CASSFGGGDGYTF. The CDR3 DNA reads TGCGCCAGCAGCTTTGGGGGGGGAGACGGCTACACCTTC.

This clone turned up a few times. This chain joins TRBV7-2 and TRBJ2-7; TRBD2 might be the D (5 bases). This CDR3 comprises 13 residues. Deletions cut 5 bases from V and 3 bases from J, with 11 bases between. Germline lookup yields CDR1 SGHTA and CDR2 FQGNSA. This chain's CDR3 is CASSLTTIYEQYF. The CDR3 DNA reads as TGTGCCAGCAGCCTGACTACTATCTACGAGCAGTACTTC.

V and J are TRBV11-2 and TRBJ2-2; the match to TRBD1 covers 8 bases. V trimming: 3 bases; J trimming: 5 bases; junction bases outside the gene matches: 8. This CDR3 is built from 16 residues. CDR1 SGHAT and CDR2 FQNNGV come from the germline V gene. In nucleotides, the CDR3 is TGTGCCAGCAGCTTCCCAGGGGGCGCAGGAACCGGGGAGCTGTTTTTT. It codes for CASSFPGGAGTGELFF.

This chain joins TRBV7-9 and TRBJ1-2; D is unresolved. V was clipped by 4 bases and J by 0 bases, with 9 bases between them. Germline loops: CDR1 SEHNR, CDR2 FQNEAQ (reference sequence). This CDR3 has 14 amino acids. The CDR3 is CASSSFRSNYGYTF. CDR3 coding DNA: TGTGCCAGCAGCTCCTTCAGATCTAACTATGGCTACACCTTC.

The chain links TRBV4-1 to TRBJ2-2, with 8 nucleotides matching TRBD2. In germline, CDR1 is MGHRA, CDR2 YSYEKL. Unmatched junction bases numbered 11, after V lost 3 bases and J lost 5 bases. The CDR3 extends over 17 amino acids. CDR3 residues: CASSHALSGGHTGELFF. The DNA for the CDR3 is TGCGCCAGCAGCCACGCATTGTCGGGGGGGCATACCGGGGAGCTGTTTTTT.